This entry features one T cell receptor beta chain sequence. The data stem from a study of CD8 T cells in Susac syndrome. RNA amounts of 0.5 to 1 ug underwent reverse transcription with random hexamers. TCRdb called the immunoSEQ multiplex PCR reads again in MiXCR, with one record for every CDR3 protein. Of some 77,000 distinct CDR3 sequences in the sample, 93% were seen once. The V and J ends lost 1 base and 0 bases respectively, with 7 bases between them. The CDR3 has 13 residues. Germline V gene lookup returns CDR1 GTSNPN and CDR2 SVGIG (reference sequence). This TCR was recovered from a human donor with Susac syndrome. Sample: CD4+ T cells from PBMCs. The genes are TRBV30 and TRBJ2-7, with D perhaps matching TRBD1 (5 bases). The CDR3 region has the DNA TGTGCCTGGAGTGCCAGGGACTCCTACGAGCAGTACTTC. It translates to CAWSARDSYEQYF.